Below, 19 T cell receptor beta chains from the same sample are listed, as sequenced in a study of OX40 agonist ivuxolimab in advanced cancers. Sequencing was performed with immunoSEQ multiplex PCR; in TCRdb, only in-frame clones are kept and a portion is missing. The sample includes 40,000 to 45,000 clones, about 88% seen only once; the top ten take around 17%. Source: CD4+ or CD8+ T cells sorted from blood, taken in a trial of the OX40 agonist ivuxolimab. All receptors derive from an adult with an advanced solid tumor such as melanoma, head and neck, liver or kidney cancer.

This sequence joins TRBV7-9 and TRBJ1-2; D not resolved. The CDR3 consists of 12 residues. Germline V gene sequence: CDR1 SEHNR, CDR2 FQNEAQ (reference sequence). The V gene lost 7 bases and the J gene lost 2 bases, with 8 bases spanning the gap. The CDR3 nucleotides are TGTGCCAGCACCCATGAAAACTATGGCTACACCTTC. This gives the protein CASTHENYGYTF.

The chain uses TRBV5-4 and TRBJ1-2; perhaps TRBD1 as D (6 bases). With 3 bases removed from V and 4 bases from J, the gap between germline ends came to 13 bases. The CDR3 covers 14 residues. The germline V gene has CDR1 SGHNT and CDR2 YYREEE (reference sequence). The CDR3 DNA reads TGTGCCAGCAGCTGGGGTTGGGGGGCCTATGGCTACACCTTC. Protein: CASSWGWGAYGYTF.

This chain links TRBV6-6 with TRBJ2-3; D possibly matches TRBD1 or TRBD2 (6 bases each). Trimming cost V 10 bases and J 3 bases, with 14 bases left between them. The CDR3 totals 13 residues. The germline gives CDR1 MNHNY, CDR2 SVGAGI (reference sequence). CDR3 sequence (DNA): TGTGCCAACGTAACAGGGAGGACAGATACGCAGTATTTT. Translated, it gives CANVTGRTDTQYF.

This chain uses TRBV6-6 with TRBJ1-2; 12 bases match TRBD1. V shed 7 bases, J shed 4 bases, and the junction held 10 bases outside the gene matches. The CDR3 has 16 residues. CDR1 is MNHNY and CDR2 is SVGAGI in the germline V gene (reference sequence). CDR3 nucleotides: TGTGCCAGCATAGGTAGTGGGACAGGGGGCGGCTATGGCTACACCTTC. It codes for CASIGSGTGGGYGYTF.

The chain recombines TRBV7-9 with TRBJ2-3; D perhaps matches TRBD2 (5 bases). Germline V CDR1 and CDR2: SEHNR, FQNEAQ (reference sequence). Trimming removed 6 bases from V and 3 bases from J, with 19 bases in between. CDR3 length: 16 residues. Here the CDR3 DNA reads TGTGCCAGCAGTGACAAAACAGTGTCGGGGACAGATACGCAGTATTTT. This sequence encodes CASSDKTVSGTDTQYF.

The chain uses TRBV6-5 and TRBJ1-1; D possibly corresponds to TRBD1 (6 bases). V lost 5 bases, J lost 0 bases, and 10 bases lay in between. The CDR3 runs 14 residues. The germline CDR1 and CDR2 sequences are MNHEY and SVGAGI. CDR3 coding DNA: TGTGCCAGCAGTCAATGGACAGTGAACACTGAAGCTTTCTTT. It encodes CASSQWTVNTEAFF.

The V call is TRBV6-5, the J call TRBJ1-2; 9 nucleotides match TRBD1. V lost 0 bases to trimming and J lost 8 bases; unmatched junction nucleotides: 7. Germline CDR1 is MNHEY and CDR2 is SVGAGI. The CDR3 has 15 residues. This CDR3 reads CASSYSPQGARGYTF. The CDR3 DNA sequence: TGTGCCAGCAGTTACTCTCCACAGGGGGCGCGGGGCTACACCTTC.

V is TRBV4-1 and J is TRBJ2-7; 7 bases map to TRBD1. V was clipped by 5 bases and J by 3 bases; unmatched bases: 10. This CDR3 is built from 15 residues. CDR1 is MGHRA and CDR2 is YSYEKL in the germline V gene. The CDR3 DNA reads TGCGCCAGCAGCGTTAACCGGGACAGTATCTACGAGCAGTACTTC. This sequence encodes CASSVNRDSIYEQYF.

The gene calls are TRBV5-1 and TRBJ1-3, with D tentatively TRBD1 (5 bases). Trimming removed 0 bases at V and 0 bases at J, with 10 bases between. Germline V gives CDR1 SGHRS, CDR2 YFSETQ. The CDR3 loop spans 16 amino acids. This CDR3 is CASSLGTRDSGNTIYF. The CDR3 DNA sequence: TGCGCCAGCAGCTTGGGGACAAGGGACTCTGGAAACACCATATATTTT.

The genes are TRBV19 and TRBJ2-5; 12 nucleotides align to TRBD2. Germline CDR1 and CDR2: LNHDA and SQIVND (reference sequence). V trimming: 3 bases; J trimming: 4 bases; junction bases outside the gene matches: 9. This CDR3 spans 17 amino acids. The CDR3 sequence: CASSIQLAGGYGETQYF. CDR3 nucleotides: TGTGCCAGTAGTATTCAACTAGCGGGGGGATACGGAGAGACCCAGTACTTC.

The V gene is TRBV27, the J gene TRBJ2-2; 9 bases are shared with TRBD2. CDR3 length: 17 amino acids. CDR1 is MNHEY, CDR2 SMNVEV, per germline (reference sequence). V lost 5 bases to trimming and J lost 5 bases; unmatched junction nucleotides: 12. In DNA, the CDR3 is TGTGCCAGCAGTCGGTTGGGGCGGGAGGGGGAAACCGGGGAGCTGTTTTTT. Translation gives CASSRLGREGETGELFF.

This clone turned up a few times. The V gene is TRBV4-2, the J gene TRBJ1-5; D is unclear. The CDR3 runs to 15 residues. CDR1 is LGHNA and CDR2 is YNFKEQ in the germline V gene. With 0 bases removed from V and 6 bases from J, the gap between germline ends came to 12 bases. The CDR3 spells CASSQDRDWLQPQHF. CDR3 coding DNA: TGTGCCAGCAGCCAAGACCGGGATTGGCTTCAGCCCCAGCATTTT.

The V and J genes are TRBV27 and TRBJ2-2, with D possibly TRBD2 on 6 matching bases. The germline gives CDR1 MNHEY, CDR2 SMNVEV (reference sequence). Trimming removed 5 bases from V and 12 bases from J, with 13 bases in between. The CDR3 runs 12 residues. The CDR3 sequence: CASSLLGGKLFF. CDR3 sequence (DNA): TGTGCCAGCAGTCTCCTTGGGGGGAAGCTGTTTTTT.

In nucleotides, the CDR3 is TGTGCCAGCAGCTTCGCGGGGGGCCCTGGAAACACCATATATTTT. This encodes CASSFAGGPGNTIYF. V and J are TRBV5-4 and TRBJ1-3; the D gene is possibly TRBD1 (6 bases). The CDR3 spans 15 residues. Trimming shortened V by 2 bases and J by 2 bases, and 11 bases separated the two germline ends. Looked up from germline, CDR1 is SGHNT and CDR2 is YYREEE (reference sequence).

This clone was observed a single time. The germline gene is not matched at one end of the junction; a read error may be the cause. V and J are TRBV7-2 and TRBJ1-2; D is possibly TRBD1 (6 bases). CDR1 and CDR2 from the germline V gene are SGHTA and FQGNSA. CDR3 length equals 15 residues. The CDR3 region has the DNA TGTGCCAGCAGCCCGCAATCATATGCGAACAGGGAGACCCTCTTC. Translation: CASSPQSYANRETLF.

V gene TRBV10-3 combines with J gene TRBJ1-1; D not resolved. The ends were cut back, 0 bases at V and 2 bases at J, with 16 bases in the middle. CDR1 is ENHRY, CDR2 SYGVKD, per germline. This CDR3 contains 17 residues. The DNA of the CDR3 is TGTGCCATCAGTGAGTCAGGTTGGGGAAGCTTTAACACTGAAGCTTTCTTT. As protein: CAISESGWGSFNTEAFF.

The chain is built from TRBV9 and TRBJ1-5; D gene unclear. From germline, CDR1 is SGDLS and CDR2 YYNGEE. This CDR3 region has 13 residues. With 3 bases removed from V and 2 bases from J, the gap between germline ends came to 6 bases. The CDR3 sequence: CASSGSGNQPQHF. The CDR3 DNA reads TGTGCCAGCAGCGGGTCTGGCAATCAGCCCCAGCATTTT.

V usage is TRBV27 and J usage is TRBJ2-7; 7 bases map to TRBD2. Germline CDR1 reads MNHEY; CDR2 reads SMNVEV (reference sequence). Trimming removed 3 bases from V and 0 bases from J; junction bases left unmatched: 2. CDR3 size: 14 residues. The CDR3 sequence: CASSLSGDSYEQYF. The CDR3 DNA sequence: TGTGCCAGCAGTTTGAGCGGGGACTCCTACGAGCAGTACTTC.

The chain recombines TRBV18 with TRBJ2-2, with D perhaps TRBD2 (5 bases). This CDR3 has 14 amino acids. The V gene's germline CDR1 is KGHSH and CDR2 LQKENI. With 1 base removed from V and 6 bases from J, the gap between germline ends came to 9 bases. CDR3 DNA sequence: TGTGCCAGCTCACCACAGCGGATCCCCGGGGAGCTGTTTTTT. This gives the protein CASSPQRIPGELFF. Based on the CDR3 plus reference TRBV18 and TRBJ2-2, the full variable domain is NAGVMQNPRHLVRRRGQEARLRCSPMKGHSHVYWYRQLPEEGLKFMVYLQKENIIDESGMPKERFSAEFPKEGPSILRIQQVVRGDSAAYFCASSPQRIPGELFFGEGSRLTVL.